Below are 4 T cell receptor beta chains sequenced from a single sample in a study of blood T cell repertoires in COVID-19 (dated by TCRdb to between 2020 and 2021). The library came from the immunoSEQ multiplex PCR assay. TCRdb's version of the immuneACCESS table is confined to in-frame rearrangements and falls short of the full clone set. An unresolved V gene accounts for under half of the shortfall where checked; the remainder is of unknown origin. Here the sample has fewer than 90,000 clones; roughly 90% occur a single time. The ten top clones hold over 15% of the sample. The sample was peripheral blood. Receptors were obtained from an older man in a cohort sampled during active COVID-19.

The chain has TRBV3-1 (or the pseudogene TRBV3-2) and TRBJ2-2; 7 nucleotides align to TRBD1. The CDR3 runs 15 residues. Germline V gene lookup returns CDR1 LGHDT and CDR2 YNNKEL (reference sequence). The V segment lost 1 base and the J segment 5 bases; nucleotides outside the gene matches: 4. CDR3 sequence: CASSQGPGGTGELFF. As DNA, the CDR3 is TGTGCCAGCAGCCAAGGCCCAGGGGGAACCGGGGAGCTGTTTTTT.

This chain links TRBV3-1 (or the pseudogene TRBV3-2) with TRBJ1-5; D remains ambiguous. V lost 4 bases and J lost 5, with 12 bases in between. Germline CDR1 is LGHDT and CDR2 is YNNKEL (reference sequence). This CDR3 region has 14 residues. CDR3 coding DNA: TGTGCCAGCAGCCGAATGCTCAGCGATCAGCCCCAGCATTTT. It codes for CASSRMLSDQPQHF.

CDR3 in DNA: TGTGCCAGCAGCTTAAGCAATCAGGCAAACACCATATATTTT. Amino acid sequence: CASSLSNQANTIYF. This chain joins TRBV7-8 and TRBJ1-3, with unresolved D. Deletions cut 2 bases from V and 6 bases from J, with 11 bases between. The CDR3 sequence is 14 residues long. Germline loops: CDR1 SGHVS, CDR2 FQNEAQ.

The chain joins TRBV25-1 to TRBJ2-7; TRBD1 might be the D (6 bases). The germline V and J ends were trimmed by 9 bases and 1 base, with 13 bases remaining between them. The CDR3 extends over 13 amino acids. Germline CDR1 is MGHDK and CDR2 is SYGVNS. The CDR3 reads CARNRDRSYEQYV. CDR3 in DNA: TGTGCCAGGAACAGGGATAGATCCTACGAGCAGTACGTC.